This T cell receptor (beta chain) is from a study of radiation and T cells in renal cell carcinoma. Study-level findings and limits: Top tumor clonotypes rose in blood 2 weeks post-radiation, then contracted.

Time point of the sample: blood 4 weeks post-SBRT, at nephrectomy. Stated treatment: 15 Gy SBRT to primary tumor, nephrectomy 4 weeks later. Nephrectomy followed 15 Gy stereotactic body radiation by 4 weeks. Serial blood draws occurred at baseline and 2 and 4 weeks post-SBRT. The patient's renal cell carcinoma had clear cell pathology. In this sample, this clone turned up a few times. Its antigen is currently unknown. Sequenced by immunoSEQ multiplex PCR; TCRdb stores in-frame clones only, minus some. There are 140,000 or so clones in the sample; about 86% occur only once, and about a sixth lies in the top ten. This CDR3 has 14 amino acids. Trimming took off 7 bases at V and 5 bases at J, with 14 bases between the two ends. Germline V gene lookup returns CDR1 SGHTA and CDR2 FQGNSA.

The rearrangement joins TRBV7-2 to TRBJ2-2; the D gene is possibly TRBD2 (6 bases). The specimen comprised blood, sampled from a patient whose treatment included radiotherapy and nephrectomy. This receptor was obtained from a woman aged 50 to 60 with renal cell carcinoma. The CDR3 loop reads CASNFLGGTGELFF. In DNA, the CDR3 is TGTGCCAGCAACTTTTTGGGGGGAACCGGGGAGCTGTTTTTT.